The entry that follows covers one T cell receptor beta chain sequence. Its antigen remains unidentified. This CDR3 region has 16 residues. Germline lookup yields CDR1 KGHSH and CDR2 LQKENI. V lost 0 bases to trimming and J lost 4 bases; unmatched junction nucleotides: 8. As originally analysed: ImmunoSEQ output lacked quality scores and full-length reads, limiting matched filtering. Assay: immunoSEQ multiplex PCR; the TCRdb copy retains only in-frame clones and omits some. V, J and clone size are those of that table, while D and trimming were read from the DNA. The table includes roughly 2.2 million clones, roughly 93% detected once. Subsets obtained from CD4+ cells comprised CD45RA+ naive and CD45RA-negative memory cells. This entry is derived from a study of shared clonotypes between healthy human individuals. Study in general: CD4 naive and CD4 memory each took three plates per donor, while CD8 naive took two and CD8 memory one. Notes on the study in general: Only a few donors were included, so the genetic and exposure-history diversity represented was limited.

Sequencing was carried out using naive CD4+ T cells from PBMCs. Documented subset: CD45RA+ positively selected. The chain couples TRBV18 to TRBJ2-7; 8 bases are shared with TRBD1. This TCR came from a man aged 18 to 30 in good health. Some clones in this sample may be carry-over from other donors' samples. As DNA, the CDR3 is TGTGCCAGCTCACCACCATCAGGGGGCAATGGTTACGAGCAGTACTTC. Translated, it gives CASSPPSGGNGYEQYF. The complete variable domain, with remaining parts taken from reference TRBV18 and TRBJ2-7, reads NAGVMQNPRHLVRRRGQEARLRCSPMKGHSHVYWYRQLPEEGLKFMVYLQKENIIDESGMPKERFSAEFPKEGPSILRIQQVVRGDSAAYFCASSPPSGGNGYEQYFGPGTRLTVT.